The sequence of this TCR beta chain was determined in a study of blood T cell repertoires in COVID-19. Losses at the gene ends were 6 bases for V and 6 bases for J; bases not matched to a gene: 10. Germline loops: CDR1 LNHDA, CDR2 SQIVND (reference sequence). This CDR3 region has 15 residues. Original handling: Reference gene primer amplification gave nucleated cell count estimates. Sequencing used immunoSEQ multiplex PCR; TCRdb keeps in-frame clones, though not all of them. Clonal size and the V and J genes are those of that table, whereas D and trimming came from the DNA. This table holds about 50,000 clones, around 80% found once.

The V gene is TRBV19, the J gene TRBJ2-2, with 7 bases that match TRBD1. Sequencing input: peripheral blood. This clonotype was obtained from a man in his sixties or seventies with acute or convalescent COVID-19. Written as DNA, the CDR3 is TGTGCCAGTAGGAGGGTGGCAGGGGGTTCCGGGGAGCTGTTTTTT. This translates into CASRRVAGGSGELFF.